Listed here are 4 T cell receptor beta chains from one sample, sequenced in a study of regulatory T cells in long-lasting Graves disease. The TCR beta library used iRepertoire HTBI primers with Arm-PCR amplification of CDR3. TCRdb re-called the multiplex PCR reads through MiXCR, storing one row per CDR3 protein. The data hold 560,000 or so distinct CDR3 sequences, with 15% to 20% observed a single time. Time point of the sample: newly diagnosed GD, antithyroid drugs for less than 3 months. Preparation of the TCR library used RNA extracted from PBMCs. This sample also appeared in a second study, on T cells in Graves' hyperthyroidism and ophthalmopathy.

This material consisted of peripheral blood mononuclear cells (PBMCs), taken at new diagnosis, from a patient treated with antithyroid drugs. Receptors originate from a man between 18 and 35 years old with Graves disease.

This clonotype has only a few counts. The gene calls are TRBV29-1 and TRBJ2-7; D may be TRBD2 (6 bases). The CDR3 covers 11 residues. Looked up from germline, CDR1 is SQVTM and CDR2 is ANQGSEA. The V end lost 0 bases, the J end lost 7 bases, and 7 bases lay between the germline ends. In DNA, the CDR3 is TGCAGCGTTGAAGACGCGGGGGAGCAGTACTTC. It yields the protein CSVEDAGEQYF.

The DNA for the CDR3 is TGTGCCAGCAGGTCCGGGGACAGTCTAACTTTAGCAGCTTTCTTT. This translates into CASRSGDSLTLAAFF. The chain recombines TRBV6-1 with TRBJ1-1; TRBD1 agrees at 7 bases. CDR1 and CDR2 from the germline V gene are MNHNS and SASEGT. This CDR3 is 15 amino acids long. Trimming at V came to 6 bases and at J to 10 bases, leaving 17 bases not matched to a gene.

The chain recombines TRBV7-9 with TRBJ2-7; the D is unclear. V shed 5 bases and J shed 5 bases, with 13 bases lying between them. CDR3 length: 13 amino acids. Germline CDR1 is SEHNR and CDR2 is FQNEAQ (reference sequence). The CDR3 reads CASSQPGRNEQYF. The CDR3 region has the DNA TGTGCCAGCAGCCAACCGGGCAGAAACGAGCAGTACTTC.

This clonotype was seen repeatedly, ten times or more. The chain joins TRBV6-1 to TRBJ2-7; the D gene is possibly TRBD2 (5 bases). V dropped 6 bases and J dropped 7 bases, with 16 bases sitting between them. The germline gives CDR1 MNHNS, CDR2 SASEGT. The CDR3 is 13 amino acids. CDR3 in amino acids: CASRSGVYVEQYF. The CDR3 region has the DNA TGTGCCAGCAGGAGCGGAGTGTACGTTGAGCAGTACTTC.